These 31 T cell receptor beta chains were all obtained from the same sample, sequenced in a study of spatial heterogeneity in lung cancer. Each CDR3 protein is one row after TCRdb ran MiXCR on the 5' RACE reads. The sample has 9,500 to 14,000 distinct CDR3 sequences; around 4% are singletons. Documented time point: sample taken at primary tumor resection. Sequencing of whole RNA from tumor, nontumor lung or frozen PBMC involved no sorting. The sample was normal lung tissue next to the tumor, taken at surgery. The receptor set was obtained from a male donor with early-stage non-small cell lung cancer.

There are many counts of this clonotype. The library was designed around alpha chains, so this beta chain is a stray read whose abundance carries little weight. The chain combines TRBV4-3 with TRBJ1-6; tentatively, D is TRBD1 (5 bases). The CDR3 spans 16 residues. Per the germline V gene, CDR1 is LGHNA and CDR2 is YSLEER. Trimming cost V 0 bases and J 10 bases, with 16 bases left between them. The CDR3 nucleotides read TGCGCCAGCAGCCAAGATTCCCAGGGCCTAGGGTCACCCCTCCACTTT. Encoded protein: CASSQDSQGLGSPLHF.

Of note for this clonotype: Found in a library prepared for alpha chains, this beta chain is an off-target read, and its abundance has little meaning. V and J are TRBV7-2 and TRBJ2-5; the D gene could be TRBD1 or TRBD2 (6 bases each). V was cut by 5 bases and J by 7 bases, with 14 bases left in between. The germline CDR1 and CDR2 sequences are SGHTA and FQGNSA. The CDR3 is made up of 13 amino acids. CDR3 nucleotide sequence: TGTGCCAGCAGCCCCGACAGGAGGGGGACCCAGTACTTC. This sequence encodes CASSPDRRGTQYF.

This clonotype was seen ten or more times. This beta chain is a stray read from a library made for alpha chains; its abundance is not meaningful. The gene calls are TRBV24-1 and TRBJ1-2, with 8 bases identical to TRBD1. Germline V CDR1 and CDR2: KGHDR, SFDVKD. The CDR3 has 13 residues. Trimming at V came to 7 bases and at J to 4 bases, leaving 4 bases not matched to a gene. The DNA for the CDR3 is TGTGCCACCAGGGACAGGGAGGGCTATGGCTACACCTTC. It yields the protein CATRDREGYGYTF.

This clonotype was picked up many times. Since the library was made to target alpha chains, this beta chain is a stray read and its abundance is not meaningful. The chain couples TRBV7-2 to TRBJ2-7; 10 nucleotides agree with TRBD2. The CDR3 runs 15 residues. Per the germline V gene, CDR1 is SGHTA and CDR2 is FQGNSA. Trimming took 2 bases from V and 1 from J; bases not matched to a gene: 2. The CDR3 sequence: CASSLSGRDSYEQYF. The CDR3 DNA is TGTGCCAGCAGCTTAAGCGGGAGGGATTCCTACGAGCAGTACTTC.

This clonotype is labeled medium-sized. This beta chain is an unintended read in a library built for alpha chains; its size means little. The chain couples TRBV7-8 to TRBJ1-5; 9 bases map to TRBD1. Germline loops: CDR1 SGHVS, CDR2 FQNEAQ. With V trimmed by 5 bases and J by 5 bases, 4 bases remained unmatched. This CDR3 is built from 14 residues. DNA for the CDR3: TGTGCCAGCAGCGGGGACAGGGCTGATCAGCCCCAGCATTTT. It yields the protein CASSGDRADQPQHF. Filled out from reference TRBV7-8 and TRBJ1-5, the complete variable domain reads GAGVSQSPRYKVAKRGQDVALRCDPISGHVSLFWYQQALGQGPEFLTYFQNEAQLDKSGLPSDRFFAERPEGSVSTLKIQRTQQEDSAVYLCASSGDRADQPQHFGDGTRLSIL.

This clonotype was picked up many times. Since it is a stray read in a library aimed at alpha chains, this beta chain has a size that is not meaningful. The chain combines TRBV7-2 with TRBJ1-3, with D hard to call. V lost 5 bases to trimming and J lost 0 bases, with 11 bases between them. CDR3 length: 15 amino acids. From germline, CDR1 is SGHTA and CDR2 FQGNSA. The CDR3 coding sequence is TGTGCCAGCAGCCCAGAGGTTAGCTCTGGAAACACCATATATTTT. It encodes CASSPEVSSGNTIYF.

Within the sample, this clonotype is medium-sized. The size of this beta chain means little, since it is a stray read in a library made for alpha chains. J is TRBJ2-1 and V is TRBV20-1; no firm D call. The length of the CDR3 is 14 residues. Trimming took 0 bases from V and 0 from J, leaving 6 bases between them. From germline, CDR1 is DFQATT and CDR2 SNEGSKA (reference sequence). CDR3 in DNA: TGCAGTGCTAGAGAGGACCTCTCCTACAATGAGCAGTTCTTC. This encodes CSAREDLSYNEQFF.

In its sample, this clonotype was seen many times. Since it is a stray read in a library aimed at alpha chains, this beta chain has a size that is not meaningful. The chain recombines TRBV27 with TRBJ2-3; tentative D call: TRBD2 (5 bases). V lost 2 bases to trimming and J lost 1 base, with 10 bases between them. The CDR3 is made up of 15 amino acids. Per germline, CDR1 MNHEY and CDR2 SMNVEV (reference sequence). DNA of the CDR3: TGTGCCAGCAGTTTACGAAGGCGGGGCACAGATACGCAGTATTTT. This encodes CASSLRRRGTDTQYF.

This clonotype is medium-sized (0.01 to 0.1%) in the sample. This beta chain is an off-target read within a library intended for alpha chains, so its frequency means little. The chain recombines TRBV29-1 with TRBJ2-7; 7 bases agree with TRBD2. The V and J ends lost 6 bases and 6 bases, in that order; junction bases with no gene match: 11. There are 13 residues in the CDR3. CDR1 is SQVTM and CDR2 is ANQGSEA in the germline V gene. The CDR3 DNA follows: TGCAGCGTGGGAGGGGTCCAAGTGAGCGAGCAGTACTTC. Translated, it gives CSVGGVQVSEQYF.

This clonotype has a count of ten or more. Since it is a stray read in a library aimed at alpha chains, this beta chain has a size that is not meaningful. The chain uses TRBV5-1 and TRBJ2-2; D call uncertain. V was trimmed by 0 bases and J by 3 bases, leaving 6 bases between them. There are 14 residues in the CDR3. The germline CDR1 and CDR2 sequences are SGHRS and YFSETQ. The CDR3 sequence is CASSLALHTGELFF. The DNA for the CDR3 is TGCGCCAGCAGCTTGGCTCTACACACCGGGGAGCTGTTTTTT.

In this sample, this clonotype turned up many times. Being off target in a library aimed at alpha chains, this beta chain has a size of little meaning. This rearrangement joins TRBV7-8 to TRBJ1-5; 7 bases are a match to TRBD1. The junction had 4 bases not matched to a gene; V was cut back by 3 bases and J by 5 bases. Germline CDR1 SGHVS, CDR2 FQNEAQ. This CDR3 has 14 amino acids. CDR3 nucleotides: TGTGCCAGCAGCTTTGACAGGGCTGATCAGCCCCAGCATTTT. Residues: CASSFDRADQPQHF.

This clonotype has more than one count but fewer than ten. This beta chain slipped into a library made for alpha chains as a stray read, so its size is not meaningful. The rearrangement uses TRBV18 and TRBJ1-1, with 7 positions matching TRBD1. In germline, CDR1 is KGHSH, CDR2 LQKENI. This CDR3 contains 16 residues. V trimming: 3 bases; J trimming: 2 bases; junction bases outside the gene matches: 9. The CDR3 coding sequence is TGTGCCAGCTCACCCCAGGGGGAGGTTGCTAACACTGAAGCTTTCTTT. Translation: CASSPQGEVANTEAFF. Full variable domain (outside the CDR3, taken from reference TRBV18 and TRBJ1-1): NAGVMQNPRHLVRRRGQEARLRCSPMKGHSHVYWYRQLPEEGLKFMVYLQKENIIDESGMPKERFSAEFPKEGPSILRIQQVVRGDSAAYFCASSPQGEVANTEAFFGQGTRLTVV.

Relative to its sample, this clonotype is medium-sized. Because this beta chain is a stray read in a library intended to capture alpha chains, its abundance should not be given much weight. The rearrangement links TRBV24-1 to TRBJ2-2, with D maybe TRBD1 (5 bases). The CDR3 length is 16 residues. Deletions cut 5 bases from V and 0 bases from J, with 12 bases between. Germline V gene data show CDR1 as KGHDR and CDR2 as SFDVKD. CDR3 bases: TGTGCCACCAGTGCCTGGACACCCGCGAACACCGGGGAGCTGTTTTTT. Translating it yields CATSAWTPANTGELFF.

Remarks on this clonotype: For a library built for alpha chains, this beta chain is a stray read; little rests on its size. The chain has TRBV3-1 and TRBJ2-5; D unresolved. The CDR3 loop spans 14 amino acids. Looked up from germline, CDR1 is LGHDT and CDR2 is YNNKEL (reference sequence). Trimming took off 4 bases at V and 3 bases at J, with 12 bases between the two ends. The CDR3 DNA reads as TGTGCCAGCAGCCCATTGGAGACGGAAGAGACCCAGTACTTC. This gives the protein CASSPLETEETQYF.

This clonotype has only a few counts. Found in a library prepared for alpha chains, this beta chain is an off-target read, and its abundance has little meaning. The V gene is TRBV5-1, the J gene TRBJ2-3; D remains unclear. Germline values: CDR1 SGHRS, CDR2 YFSETQ. The V end lost 1 base, the J end lost 6 bases, and 6 bases lay between the germline ends. The CDR3 sequence is 12 residues long. The DNA for the CDR3 is TGCGCCAGCAGCTTGCGGCGGGATACGCAGTATTTT. Translating gives CASSLRRDTQYF.

This clonotype is categorized as medium-sized. This beta chain lies outside the target of a library built for alpha chains; its clone size means little. The chain employs TRBV7-9 and TRBJ1-1; 7 positions match TRBD1. CDR3 size: 17 residues. J lost 0 bases, V lost 5 bases, and 12 bases had no gene match. CDR1 is SEHNR, CDR2 FQNEAQ, per germline (reference sequence). The chain's CDR3 is CASSPGAGGQMNTEAFF. The CDR3 DNA reads TGTGCCAGCAGCCCGGGGGCAGGGGGACAGATGAACACTGAAGCTTTCTTT.

This clonotype occurred many times. Being off target in a library aimed at alpha chains, this beta chain has a size of little meaning. V and J are TRBV20-1 and TRBJ1-2; D is unclear. V lost 1 base and J 7 bases, leaving 13 bases between the germline ends. The CDR3 totals 13 residues. Germline CDR1 and CDR2: DFQATT and SNEGSKA (reference sequence). The CDR3 DNA reads TGCAGTGCTAGAGCTGTGGGTCTAGGTGGCTACACCTTC. Protein: CSARAVGLGGYTF.

This clonotype rates as medium-sized (0.01 to 0.1%). This beta chain is a stray read from a library made for alpha chains; its abundance is not meaningful. The V gene is TRBV12-3 or TRBV12-4, the J gene TRBJ1-1; D not certain. V was trimmed by 5 bases and J by 8 bases, leaving 12 bases between them. The CDR3 spans 12 residues. As DNA, the CDR3 is TGTGCCAGCAGTCTCCGTGTGTCAGAAGCTTTCTTT. Its translation: CASSLRVSEAFF.

This clonotype was recorded many times. Since the library was made to target alpha chains, this beta chain is a stray read and its abundance is not meaningful. The chain recombines TRBV29-1 with TRBJ1-2; D call uncertain. The length of the CDR3 is 12 residues. The germline CDR1 and CDR2 sequences are SQVTM and ANQGSEA. With 6 bases removed from V and 6 bases from J, the gap between germline ends came to 14 bases. The CDR3 DNA sequence: TGCAGCGTACTCATGTTGACGGATGGCTACACCTTC. This encodes CSVLMLTDGYTF. The whole variable domain, filled in from reference TRBV29-1 and TRBJ1-2, reads SAVISQKPSRDICQRGTSLTIQCQVDSQVTMMFWYRQQPGQSLTLIATANQGSEATYESGFVIDKFPISRPNLTFSTLTVSNMSPEDSSIYLCSVLMLTDGYTFGSGTRLTVV.

This clonotype was seen repeatedly, ten times or more. The size of this beta chain means little, since it is a stray read in a library made for alpha chains. V usage is TRBV9 and J usage is TRBJ1-1, with D possibly matching TRBD1 (6 bases). CDR1 is SGDLS, CDR2 YYNGEE, per germline. The CDR3 has 15 amino acids. Trimming pared 3 bases from V and 0 bases from J, leaving 12 bases between. The CDR3 bases are TGTGCCAGCAGCGGAGGGGGGACCGTGAACACTGAAGCTTTCTTT. Translating it yields CASSGGGTVNTEAFF.

With regard to this clonotype: The library was prepared for alpha chains; this beta chain is a stray read, so its frequency means little. The rearrangement uses TRBV5-6 and TRBJ2-3; D not resolved. CDR1 is SGHDT and CDR2 is YYEEEE in the germline V gene. This CDR3 region has 17 residues. The ends were cut back, 3 bases at V and 0 bases at J, with 17 bases in the middle. The CDR3 DNA reads TGTGCCAGCAGCTCCCATAACGACTGGGGAAGCACAGATACGCAGTATTTT. Translated: CASSSHNDWGSTDTQYF.

Concerning this clonotype itself: This clone may be a read error of a much larger clone one base away. Found in a library prepared for alpha chains, this beta chain is an off-target read, and its abundance has little meaning. The CDR3 nucleotides are TGTGCCAGCAGCGCTAAGAGGAGGTTCTCCTACAATGAGCAGTTCTTC. It encodes CASSAKRRFSYNEQFF. The gene calls are TRBV7-2 and TRBJ2-1, with D perhaps matching TRBD2 (5 bases). V lost 5 bases and J 0 bases, leaving 14 bases between the germline ends. CDR3 length: 16 residues. CDR1 is SGHTA, CDR2 FQGNSA, per germline.

This clonotype is classed as medium-sized (0.01 to 0.1%). Since the library was made to target alpha chains, this beta chain is a stray read and its abundance is not meaningful. The genes are TRBV6-5 and TRBJ1-5; 9 nucleotides line up with TRBD1. Germline-derived CDR1 and CDR2 are MNHEY and SVGAGI. The CDR3 sequence is 15 residues long. J was trimmed by 3 bases and V by 6 bases; bases with no gene match: 6. The CDR3 spells CASSSGQGINQPQHF. The CDR3 nucleotides read TGTGCCAGCAGCTCGGGACAGGGTATCAATCAGCCCCAGCATTTT.

This clonotype has a count of ten or more. Found in a library prepared for alpha chains, this beta chain is an off-target read, and its abundance has little meaning. This rearrangement joins TRBV28 to TRBJ1-2; D may be TRBD1 (5 bases). The CDR3 runs to 14 residues. CDR1 is MDHEN, CDR2 SYDVKM, per germline. With 3 bases removed from V and 4 bases from J, the gap between germline ends came to 12 bases. The CDR3 nucleotides are TGTGCCAGCAGTTTCTTACAGGCTGTCTATGGCTACACCTTC. This translates into CASSFLQAVYGYTF.

This clonotype qualifies as medium-sized (0.01 to 0.1%). At one of its ends the junction is not consistent with the germline gene, which may arise from a read error. As an off-target read in a library built for alpha chains, this beta chain has a frequency of little significance. The chain has TRBV6-5 and TRBJ1-4; the D is unclear. From germline, CDR1 is MNHEY and CDR2 SVGAGI. CDR3 length equals 11 residues. CDR3 amino acids: CASRINEELFF. The CDR3 DNA sequence: TGTGCCAGCAGAATTAATGAAGAACTGTTTTTT.

This clonotype was observed at least ten times. This beta chain slipped into a library made for alpha chains as a stray read, so its size is not meaningful. The chain couples TRBV12-3 or TRBV12-4 to TRBJ2-3; 7 bases map to TRBD2. The J segment lost 1 base and the V segment lost 7 bases, leaving 5 bases of the junction unmatched. The CDR3 covers 14 residues. The CDR3: CASTLTSRTDTQYF. The CDR3 bases are TGTGCCAGCACCCTGACTAGCCGCACAGATACGCAGTATTTT.

This clonotype has at least ten counts. With the library built for alpha chains, this beta chain is off target and its frequency is not meaningful. The rearrangement uses TRBV20-1 and TRBJ1-5; maybe TRBD1 (5 bases). The CDR3 runs to 18 residues. V was shortened by 2 bases and J by 0 bases, with 20 bases between the two germline ends. Germline V gives CDR1 DFQATT, CDR2 SNEGSKA (reference sequence). Here the CDR3 reads CSARTRDRNLYSNQPQHF. CDR3 nucleotides: TGCAGTGCTAGAACCAGGGACCGTAATCTCTATAGCAATCAGCCCCAGCATTTT.

By share of the sample, this clonotype is medium-sized. This beta chain appears as a stray read in a library generated for alpha chains; its size is not informative. The chain links TRBV18 to TRBJ1-2; D unclear. CDR3 length: 15 residues. Looked up from germline, CDR1 is KGHSH and CDR2 is LQKENI. The ends were cut back, 1 base at V and 4 bases at J, with 13 bases in the middle. For the CDR3, the DNA is TGTGCCAGCTCACCACGGGAACAGACCTTCTATGGCTACACCTTC. Its translation is CASSPREQTFYGYTF.

A remark on this clonotype: The library was built for alpha chains, so this beta chain is an off-target read and its size means little. CDR3 in amino acids: CASSPRSGLSTQYF. As DNA, the CDR3 is TGTGCCAGCAGTCCCAGATCGGGGCTGAGTACGCAGTATTTT. This rearrangement joins TRBV28 to TRBJ2-3; the D gene could be TRBD1 or TRBD2 (5 bases each). The CDR3 loop spans 14 amino acids. Germline V gives CDR1 MDHEN, CDR2 SYDVKM. V was cut by 5 bases and J by 8 bases, with 17 bases left in between.

This clonotype was recorded many times. This beta chain turned up in a library designed for alpha chains; as an off-target read, its abundance says little. The rearrangement uses TRBV9 and TRBJ2-1; a weak D match, TRBD1 (5 bases). Per germline, CDR1 SGDLS and CDR2 YYNGEE. The CDR3 length is 13 residues. Trimming left V 0 bases short and J 10 bases short, with 11 bases between. CDR3 bases: TGTGCCAGCAGCGTAGAGGGGTATCGGGAGCAGTTCTTC. Translation: CASSVEGYREQFF.

In this sample, this clonotype is medium-sized. This beta chain came through as a stray read in a library set up for alpha chains, and its size says little. The CDR3 DNA follows: TGTGCCAGCAGTTTAGCGAGCCCCGTACCCCTCCACTTT. Protein: CASSLASPVPLHF. V gene TRBV12-3 or TRBV12-4 combines with J gene TRBJ1-6, with D uncertain. The CDR3 has 13 amino acids. Trimming cost V 0 bases and J 12 bases, with 9 bases left between them.